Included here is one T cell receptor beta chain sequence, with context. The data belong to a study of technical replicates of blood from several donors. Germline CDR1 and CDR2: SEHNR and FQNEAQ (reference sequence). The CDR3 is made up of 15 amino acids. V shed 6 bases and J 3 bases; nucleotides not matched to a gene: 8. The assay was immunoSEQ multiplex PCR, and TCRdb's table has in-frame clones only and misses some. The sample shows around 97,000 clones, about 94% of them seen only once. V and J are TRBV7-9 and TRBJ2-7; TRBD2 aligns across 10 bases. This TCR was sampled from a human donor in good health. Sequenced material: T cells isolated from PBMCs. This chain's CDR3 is CASRPGTSAYYEQYF. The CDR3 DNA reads TGTGCCAGCAGACCTGGGACTAGCGCCTACTACGAGCAGTACTTC.